This paragraph covers one TCR beta chain sequence. This table comes from immunoSEQ multiplex PCR, and its TCRdb copy is limited to in-frame clones, with some not included. The data contain 85,000 to 95,000 clones, roughly 90% of them seen just once; the ten biggest clones take up about an eighth. This specimen belongs to a study of control samples from healthy donors and cancer patients. The germline V gene has CDR1 LGHNT and CDR2 FRNRAP. This CDR3 comprises 13 residues. The V end lost 2 bases, the J end lost 4 bases, and 5 bases lay between the germline ends. The clonotype originates from a woman in her seventies in good health. Sequencing was carried out using blood. The genes are TRBV12-5 and TRBJ2-2; no reliable D call. The CDR3 reads CASGLKLTGELFF. The CDR3 DNA is TGTGCTAGTGGTTTGAAACTCACCGGGGAGCTGTTTTTT.